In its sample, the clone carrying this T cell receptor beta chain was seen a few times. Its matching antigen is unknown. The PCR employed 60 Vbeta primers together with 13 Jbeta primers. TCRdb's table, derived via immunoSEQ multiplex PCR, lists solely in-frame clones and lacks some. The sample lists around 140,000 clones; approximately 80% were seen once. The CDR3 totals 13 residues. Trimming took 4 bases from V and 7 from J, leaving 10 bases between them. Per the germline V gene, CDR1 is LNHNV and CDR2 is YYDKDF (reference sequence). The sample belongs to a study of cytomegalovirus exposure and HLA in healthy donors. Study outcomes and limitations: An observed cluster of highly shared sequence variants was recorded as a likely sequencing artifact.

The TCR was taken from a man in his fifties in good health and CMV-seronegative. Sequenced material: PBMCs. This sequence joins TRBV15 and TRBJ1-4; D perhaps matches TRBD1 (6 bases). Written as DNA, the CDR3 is TGTGCCACCAGCACAGGGGCTGGTGAAAAACTGTTTTTT. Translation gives CATSTGAGEKLFF.